Below, one TCR beta chain is given with its context. The antigen is unknown. The sample is drawn from a study of shared clonotypes between healthy human individuals. Study-level findings and limits: Having only a few donors restricted how much genetic and exposure-history diversity was captured. In contrast to clonotypes shared by all four donors, non-shared clonotypes had lower generation probabilities.

Naive CD8 cells, CD45RO-negative and positively selected for CCR7, excluded terminally differentiated effector memory CD45RA+ cells. Sequenced by immunoSEQ multiplex PCR; TCRdb stores in-frame clones only, minus some. Counted here are roughly 2,000,000 clones, 93% occurring once; the ten biggest clones make up about 1.6%. The CDR3 spans 14 residues. Trimming took off 3 bases at V and 5 bases at J, with 13 bases between the two ends. Germline V CDR1 and CDR2: MGHDK, SYGVNS. The gene calls are TRBV25-1 and TRBJ2-5, with TRBD1 as a possible D gene (5 bases). The clonotype comes from a young man in good health. Some clones in this sample may be carry-over from other donors' samples. Sequenced material: naive CD8+ T cells from PBMCs. CDR3 in DNA: TGTGCCAGCAGTGATGTCAGGGTGGGTGAGACCCAGTACTTC. It specifies CASSDVRVGETQYF.